One sample yielded the 15 T cell receptor beta chains listed below, sequenced in a study of cytomegalovirus exposure and HLA in healthy donors. PCR primers comprised 60 Vbeta and 13 Jbeta primers. Assay used: immunoSEQ multiplex PCR; TCRdb lists only in-frame clones, some missing. This table has 130,000 or so clones, almost 85% appearing once. The source material was PBMCs. The source is a man younger than 35 in good health and CMV-seropositive.

This rearrangement joins TRBV19 to TRBJ1-1; D is possibly TRBD1 (5 bases). With 3 bases removed from V and 6 bases from J, the gap between germline ends came to 14 bases. The CDR3 runs to 14 residues. Germline CDR1 reads LNHDA; CDR2 reads SQIVND (reference sequence). The CDR3 protein is CASSIDSMVAEAFF. CDR3 coding DNA: TGTGCCAGTAGTATCGACAGTATGGTTGCTGAAGCTTTCTTT. Using reference TRBV19 and TRBJ1-1 for the parts outside the CDR3, the full variable domain is DGGITQSPKYLFRKEGQNVTLSCEQNLNHDAMYWYRQDPGQGLRLIYYSQIVNDFQKGDIAEGYSVSREKKESFPLTVTSAQKNPTAFYLCASSIDSMVAEAFFGQGTRLTVV.

The chain joins TRBV19 to TRBJ1-4, with D possibly TRBD1 on 5 matching bases. CDR1 and CDR2 from the germline V gene are LNHDA and SQIVND (reference sequence). The germline V and J ends were trimmed by 1 base and 7 bases, with 13 bases remaining between them. This CDR3 comprises 15 residues. CDR3 amino acids: CASSIGQGMGEKLFF. The CDR3 bases are TGTGCCAGTAGTATAGGCCAGGGTATGGGTGAAAAACTGTTTTTT.

The gene calls are TRBV6-5 and TRBJ2-4, with D possibly TRBD2 on 6 matching bases. The V gene lost 2 bases and the J gene lost 8 bases, with 13 bases spanning the gap. CDR1 is MNHEY, CDR2 SVGAGI, per germline. The CDR3 runs to 14 residues. As DNA, the CDR3 is TGTGCCAGCAGTTACAGGGGTAGCGGCCACATTCAGTACTTC. It is translated as CASSYRGSGHIQYF.

The chain links TRBV6-5 to TRBJ2-1; a possible D gene is TRBD2 (5 bases). This CDR3 comprises 13 residues. Germline V lookup: CDR1 MNHEY, CDR2 SVGAGI. The V and J ends lost 6 bases and 4 bases respectively, with 10 bases between them. CDR3 in DNA: TGTGCCAGCAGAGGGCGGACTTACAATGAGCAGTTCTTC. Its protein is CASRGRTYNEQFF.

This chain connects TRBV2 to TRBJ1-1; D is uncertain. The germline V gene has CDR1 SNHLY and CDR2 FYNNEI. The germline V and J ends were trimmed by 3 bases and 2 bases, with 10 bases remaining between them. The CDR3 totals 14 residues. The CDR3: CASSEVNSNTEAFF. The CDR3 bases are TGTGCCAGCAGTGAGGTAAACAGCAACACTGAAGCTTTCTTT.

The genes are TRBV27 and TRBJ2-7, with D perhaps matching TRBD1 (6 bases). The CDR3 spans 15 residues. Germline V gene sequence: CDR1 MNHEY, CDR2 SMNVEV (reference sequence). Deletions cut 6 bases from V and 1 base from J, with 16 bases between. In DNA, the CDR3 is TGTGCCAGCAGACCCGAGGGGGACGGTTCCTACGAGCAGTACTTC. Translated, it gives CASRPEGDGSYEQYF.

CDR3 in DNA: TGCGCCAGCAGCTTGGTGCAGGGGGCGATCGCTGGCTATGGCTACACCTTC. Its protein product is CASSLVQGAIAGYGYTF. The chain is built from TRBV5-1 and TRBJ1-2; 8 bases align to TRBD1. CDR3 length equals 17 residues. The V and J ends lost 0 bases and 4 bases, in that order; junction bases with no gene match: 11. CDR1 SGHRS and CDR2 YFSETQ come from the germline V gene.

This rearrangement joins TRBV7-8 to TRBJ1-1; 7 nucleotides agree with TRBD1. The CDR3 is 17 amino acids. V shed 5 bases and J 4 bases; nucleotides not matched to a gene: 16. Germline-derived CDR1 and CDR2 are SGHVS and FQNEAQ. The chain's CDR3 is CASSDTYSRDRRTEAFF. The CDR3 nucleotides read TGTGCCAGCAGCGACACTTATAGCCGGGACAGACGCACTGAAGCTTTCTTT.

This clone was detected only a few times. The chain combines TRBV9 with TRBJ2-3; possible D gene TRBD2, 5 bases. The germline V gene has CDR1 SGDLS and CDR2 YYNGEE. CDR3 length: 14 residues. V was shortened by 2 bases and J by 2 bases, with 9 bases between the two germline ends. Here the CDR3 DNA reads TGTGCCAGCAGCGTGACGGGGAACACAGATACGCAGTATTTT. Translation: CASSVTGNTDTQYF.

The rearrangement joins TRBV6-5 to TRBJ1-5, with D possibly matching TRBD1 (6 bases). The ends were cut back, 2 bases at V and 7 bases at J, with 12 bases in the middle. This CDR3 contains 14 residues. Germline-derived CDR1 and CDR2 are MNHEY and SVGAGI. The chain's CDR3 is CASSYAGAEQPQHF. CDR3 nucleotide sequence: TGTGCCAGCAGTTACGCGGGGGCCGAGCAGCCCCAGCATTTT.

The CDR3: CASSVGASSYNEQFF. CDR3 coding DNA: TGTGCCAGCAGCGTAGGGGCTAGCAGTTACAATGAGCAGTTCTTC. This sequence joins TRBV9 and TRBJ2-1, with a possible D match to TRBD2 (5 bases). Germline values: CDR1 SGDLS, CDR2 YYNGEE. Trimming took off 0 bases at V and 4 bases at J, with 11 bases between the two ends. The CDR3 length is 15 residues. Complete variable domain (other parts from reference TRBV9 and TRBJ2-1): DSGVTQTPKHLITATGQRVTLRCSPRSGDLSVYWYQQSLDQGLQFLIQYYNGEERAKGNILERFSAQQFPDLHSELNLSSLELGDSALYFCASSVGASSYNEQFFGPGTRLTVL.

This chain uses TRBV25-1 with TRBJ1-1; the D is unclear. The CDR3 extends over 14 amino acids. V lost 3 bases and J 0 bases, leaving 8 bases between the germline ends. Germline V CDR1 and CDR2: MGHDK, SYGVNS. DNA of the CDR3: TGTGCCAGCAGTGACGGGAACATGAACACTGAAGCTTTCTTT. Its protein product is CASSDGNMNTEAFF.

The chain uses TRBV11-2 and TRBJ2-7, with D tentatively TRBD1 (5 bases). CDR1 and CDR2 (germline): SGHAT, FQNNGV. The CDR3 is made up of 14 amino acids. Deletions cut 4 bases from V and 3 bases from J, with 13 bases between. The CDR3 nucleotides are TGTGCCAGCAGCTCCCTGGTGGGGCGCTACGAGCAGTACTTC. It codes for CASSSLVGRYEQYF.

This clone was recorded once. This chain connects TRBV2 to TRBJ2-7; 13 nucleotides match TRBD2. The CDR3 totals 15 residues. V shed 5 bases and J 7 bases; nucleotides not matched to a gene: 8. Germline CDR1 is SNHLY and CDR2 is FYNNEI. The CDR3: CASSRTSGSLREQYF. The CDR3 bases are TGTGCCAGCAGTAGGACTAGCGGGAGTTTGCGGGAGCAGTACTTC.

J is TRBJ1-1 and V is TRBV5-1; D remains unclear. V was cut by 7 bases and J by 1 base, with 11 bases left in between. The V gene's germline CDR1 is SGHRS and CDR2 YFSETQ. This CDR3 region has 13 residues. CDR3 sequence (DNA): TGCGCCAGCTCCACCTCCAGGAACACTGAAGCTTTCTTT. Translated, it gives CASSTSRNTEAFF.